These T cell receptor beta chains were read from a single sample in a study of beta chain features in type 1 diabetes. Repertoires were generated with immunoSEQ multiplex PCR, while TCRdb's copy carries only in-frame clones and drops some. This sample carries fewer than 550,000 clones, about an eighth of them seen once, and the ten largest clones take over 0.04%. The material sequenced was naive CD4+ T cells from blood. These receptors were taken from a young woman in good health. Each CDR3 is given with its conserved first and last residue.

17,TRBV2,CASSRRASGRTYNEQFF
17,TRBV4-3,CASSQDQSGQGVSPLHF
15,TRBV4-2,CASSQDGRGVQPQHF
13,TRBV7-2,CASSLRQVNEQFF
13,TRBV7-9,CATSGQGFGELFF
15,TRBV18,CASSQQTVSNEKLFF
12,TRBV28,CASSWGQTTQYF
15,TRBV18,CASSSQGPGNSPLHF
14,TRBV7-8,CASSPTSGTYEQYF
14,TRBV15,CATSPDLAKNIQYF
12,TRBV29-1,CSVDRTLERAFF